These T cell receptor beta chains were read from a single sample in a study of blood T cell repertoires in COVID-19. Sequencing was performed with immunoSEQ multiplex PCR; in TCRdb, only in-frame clones are kept and a portion is missing. The data show about half a million clones, 80% to 90% seen once. Sequencing used peripheral blood. Every receptor here comes from a human donor in a cohort sampled during active COVID-19. Both conserved end residues are trimmed from each CDR3.

v_call	cdr3_length	j_call	cdr3_aa
TRBV7-2	12	TRBJ1-1	ASSHAPGNTEAF
TRBV21-1	13	TRBJ2-7	ASTRDSLSSYEQY
TRBV4-2	13	TRBJ1-5	ASSQGVVLRGPQH
TRBV7-9	9	TRBJ1-1	ASSLYGEAF
TRBV30	11	TRBJ1-1	ACPSDSNTEAF
TRBV30	11	TRBJ1-5	AWGDRADQPQH
TRBV19	15	TRBJ2-7	ASSAHQPSGRAYEQY
TRBV6-1	14	TRBJ2-2	ASSEMDRAATGELF
TRBV11-3	13	TRBJ2-7	ASSPGVAGDYEQY
TRBV30	9	TRBJ1-1	AWSLGPEAF
TRBV6-5	12	TRBJ1-1	ASNRQGVNTEAF
TRBV3-1/TRBV3-2	10	TRBJ2-7	ASSQVGYEQY
TRBV18	13	TRBJ2-7	ASSPPSGISYEQY
TRBV5-6	12	TRBJ2-2	ASSFVTDTGELF
TRBV10-3	11	TRBJ1-3	AMSEGSGNTIY
TRBV27	12	TRBJ1-1	ASRGTGGNTEAF
TRBV2	12	TRBJ1-2	ASSGPGDDYGYT
TRBV19	11	TRBJ1-5	ASSIQINQPQH
TRBV6-5	13	TRBJ2-7	ASSPNLDRGHEQY
TRBV9	12	TRBJ2-2	ASSVAGQTGELF
TRBV6-5	12	TRBJ1-1	ASSYTKVGVEAF
TRBV9	13	TRBJ2-2	ASSGVLLGRGELF
TRBV18	12	TRBJ2-7	ASSMDSPRYEQY
TRBV10-1	13	TRBJ1-1	ASSEATGPNTEAF
TRBV11-2	10	TRBJ1-1	ASSPMNTEAF
TRBV5-3	16	TRBJ1-6	ARSVRGGLRGRNSPLH
TRBV11-2	10	TRBJ1-2	ASSYGDYGYT
TRBV11-3	11	TRBJ1-1	ASSLAGDSEAF
TRBV24-1	12	TRBJ1-5	ATSDQREGQPQH
TRBV23-1	14	TRBJ2-1	ASSPPTSGTGNEQF
TRBV7-9	13	TRBJ1-4	ASSRGQGAGEKLF
TRBV30	13	TRBJ1-3	AWTRLDRARNTIY
TRBV29-1	11	TRBJ1-1	SVEGRGRTEAF
TRBV7-9	11	TRBJ2-5	AMGDSRRGTQY
TRBV3-1/TRBV3-2	16	TRBJ2-5	ASSQVKGLAGGEETQY
TRBV19	12	TRBJ1-4	ASSMGHYNEKLF
TRBV7-2	12	TRBJ2-7	ASSFDVALYEQY
TRBV7-7	12	TRBJ2-3	ASSLRDRSDTQY
TRBV6-2/TRBV6-3	15	TRBJ2-1	ASSYYLRGKSYNEQF
TRBV24-1	12	TRBJ2-2	ATSDLGNTGELF
TRBV19	13	TRBJ2-3	ASARLAGSGDTQY